This T cell receptor beta chain was identified during a study of response to subunit inactivated influenza vaccine (dated by TCRdb to between 2018 and 2020). Background on the whole study: Deep quantitative T cell receptor repertoire profiling was used in the study to track responses to a trivalent subunit inactivated influenza vaccine.

The CDR3 runs 13 residues from the cysteine to the phenylalanine. This entry keeps only the CDR3 DNA: 39 bases, framed from base 1. V loses 5 bases of germline sequence and J loses 6 bases, and the interval between the two ends is 14 bases. This clonotype was observed many times. Which antigen it targets is not known. It has no much larger one-base neighbor in the sample; base qualities were not kept. In light of the paper, this sample's time point label describes: more than 35 days after influenza vaccine administration. Study-wide findings and limitations: The authors proposed that each seasonal influenza vaccination may bring in only a limited number of new T cells.

The library came from RT-PCR. Sequenced on an Illumina HiSeq 2500. The public reads were reanalyzed by TCRdb: fastp trimming at Q25, MiXCR alignment, in-frame beta chains only. Rows merge per CDR3 protein into single entries with the most common DNA and genes. This sample is represented by about half a million distinct CDR3 sequences; approximately 10% of them were singletons. Approximately 12% of the sample is taken by the ten largest. The TCR sequence derives from a middle-aged man who received an inactivated influenza vaccine. Donor details come from another sample of the same person, matched by shared clones. In this chain, TRBV12-3 or TRBV12-4 is recombined with TRBJ2-7; too little of a D gene remains to name it. The input for sequencing was PBMCs from blood, taken around seven weeks after vaccination. At the DNA level, the sequence is TGTGCCAGCAGTATCAAAACCGGCGTCGAGCAGTACTTC. This sequence encodes CASSIKTGVEQYF.